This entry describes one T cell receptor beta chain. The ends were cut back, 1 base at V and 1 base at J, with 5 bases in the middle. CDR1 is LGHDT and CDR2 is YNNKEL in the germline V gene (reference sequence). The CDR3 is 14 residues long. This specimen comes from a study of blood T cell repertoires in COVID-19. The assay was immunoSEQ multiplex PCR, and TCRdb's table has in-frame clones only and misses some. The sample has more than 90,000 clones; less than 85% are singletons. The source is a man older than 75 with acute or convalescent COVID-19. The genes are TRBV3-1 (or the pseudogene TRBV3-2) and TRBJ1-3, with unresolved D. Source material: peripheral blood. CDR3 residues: CASSQVLSGNTIYF. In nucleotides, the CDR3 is TGTGCCAGCAGCCAAGTTTTATCTGGAAACACCATATATTTT.